Each of the 25 T cell receptor beta chains below was sequenced from the same sample in a study of shared clonotypes between healthy human individuals. Profiling relied on immunoSEQ multiplex PCR, and the TCRdb table lists in-frame clones only, not all of them. The data show roughly 720,000 clones, about 92% seen once. The material sequenced was memory CD8+ T cells from PBMCs. Subset defined: CD45RO+ cells pooled with CCR7-negative TemRA cells. These receptors were obtained from a young man in good health. Some clones in this sample may be carry-over from other donors' samples.

This chain links TRBV7-9 with TRBJ2-3, with D perhaps matching TRBD1 (5 bases). This CDR3 has 13 amino acids. CDR1 is SEHNR, CDR2 FQNEAQ, per germline (reference sequence). Between the trimmed V and J ends, which lost 3 bases and 4 bases, there was a span of 8 bases. CDR3 residues: CASSLTTADTQYF. CDR3 sequence (DNA): TGTGCCAGCAGCTTGACGACAGCAGATACGCAGTATTTT. Filled out from reference TRBV7-9 and TRBJ2-3, the complete variable domain reads DTGVSQNPRHKITKRGQNVTFRCDPISEHNRLYWYRQTLGQGPEFLTYFQNEAQLEKSRLLSDRFSAERPKGSFSTLEIQRTEQGDSAMYLCASSLTTADTQYFGPGTRLTVL.

The chain uses TRBV29-1 and TRBJ2-2; D is unresolved. Trimming pared 3 bases from V and 8 bases from J, leaving 7 bases between. The CDR3 length is 11 residues. Germline V lookup: CDR1 SQVTM, CDR2 ANQGSEA. The CDR3 is CSVDAYGELFF. CDR3 bases: TGCAGCGTTGATGCGTATGGGGAGCTGTTTTTT.

The chain employs TRBV5-1 and TRBJ1-1, with a weak D call TRBD1 (6 bases). The CDR3 sequence is 16 residues long. Germline lookup yields CDR1 SGHRS and CDR2 YFSETQ. V gave up 6 bases and J gave up 5 bases, with 23 bases separating them. DNA for the CDR3: TGCGCCAGCACCCGGGGGGGTCAGGGGCGCGGGACTGAAGCTTTCTTT. Amino acid sequence: CASTRGGQGRGTEAFF. Complete variable domain (other parts from reference TRBV5-1 and TRBJ1-1): KAGVTQTPRYLIKTRGQQVTLSCSPISGHRSVSWYQQTPGQGLQFLFEYFSETQRNKGNFPGRFSGRQFSNSRSEMNVSTLELGDSALYLCASTRGGQGRGTEAFFGQGTRLTVV.

The chain employs TRBV7-9 and TRBJ1-4, with D perhaps TRBD1 (6 bases). CDR1 is SEHNR, CDR2 FQNEAQ, per germline (reference sequence). Trimming left V 5 bases short and J 6 bases short, with 13 bases between. This CDR3 spans 14 amino acids. The CDR3: CASSKQGSDEKLFF. The CDR3 nucleotides are TGTGCCAGCAGCAAACAGGGCTCAGATGAAAAACTGTTTTTT.

Only one count was recorded for this clone. The CDR3 loop is CAISEPQLVSSTDTQYF. In nucleotides, the CDR3 is TGTGCCATCAGTGAGCCACAGCTCGTATCTAGCACAGATACGCAGTATTTT. This chain joins TRBV10-3 and TRBJ2-3; D is uncertain. This CDR3 has 17 residues. Germline assignment: CDR1 ENHRY and CDR2 SYGVKD. V lost 2 bases to trimming and J lost 0 bases, with 15 bases between them.

The CDR3 loop reads CSVVRGYNEQFF. The CDR3 region has the DNA TGCAGCGTTGTACGGGGTTACAATGAGCAGTTCTTC. This chain links TRBV29-1 with TRBJ2-1; tentative D call: TRBD2 (5 bases). V lost 4 bases, J lost 4 bases, and 8 bases lay in between. CDR1 SQVTM and CDR2 ANQGSEA come from the germline V gene. The CDR3 spans 12 residues.

The chain links TRBV10-3 to TRBJ2-2; 8 nucleotides line up with TRBD1. V dropped 9 bases and J dropped 3; count of bases not matched to a gene: 3. Germline lookup yields CDR1 ENHRY and CDR2 SYGVKD. This CDR3 comprises 13 residues. This chain's CDR3 is CAIHRGDTGELFF. The CDR3 nucleotides read TGTGCCATTCACAGGGGGGACACCGGGGAGCTGTTTTTT.

The chain carries TRBV6-6 and TRBJ1-1, with D perhaps TRBD1 (6 bases). There are 15 residues in the CDR3. The V gene's germline CDR1 is MNHNY and CDR2 SVGAGI (reference sequence). V was shortened by 5 bases and J by 0 bases, with 13 bases between the two germline ends. As DNA, the CDR3 is TGTGCCAGCAGTATACCGGGACACCTGAACACTGAAGCTTTCTTT. This encodes CASSIPGHLNTEAFF.

The chain combines TRBV2 with TRBJ1-2, with D tentatively TRBD1 (6 bases). The V end lost 5 bases, the J end lost 8 bases, and 18 bases lay between the germline ends. Looked up from germline, CDR1 is SNHLY and CDR2 is FYNNEI. This CDR3 spans 14 amino acids. The CDR3 region is CASSPPGGAGGYTF. DNA of the CDR3: TGTGCCAGCAGTCCCCCCGGGGGGGCAGGAGGCTACACCTTC. Filled out from reference TRBV2 and TRBJ1-2, the complete variable domain reads EPEVTQTPSHQVTQMGQEVILRCVPISNHLYFYWYRQILGQKVEFLVSFYNNEISEKSEIFDDQFSVERPDGSNFTLKIRSTKLEDSAMYFCASSPPGGAGGYTFGSGTRLTVV.

The J gene is TRBJ2-1, the V gene TRBV2; D possibly matches TRBD1 or TRBD2 (7 bases each). In germline, CDR1 is SNHLY, CDR2 FYNNEI. The CDR3 covers 17 residues. V was pared by 1 base and J by 8 bases, with 21 bases between. This CDR3 reads CASSEVTGRRAGDEQFF. The CDR3 DNA follows: TGTGCCAGCAGTGAAGTGACAGGGCGTAGGGCGGGGGATGAGCAGTTCTTC.

J is TRBJ2-7 and V is TRBV2, with D perhaps TRBD1 or TRBD2 (7 bases each). The CDR3 spans 15 residues. V lost 6 bases, J lost 3 bases, and 18 bases lay in between. The germline V gene has CDR1 SNHLY and CDR2 FYNNEI. The CDR3 sequence: CASRRGTALHYEQYF. Here the CDR3 DNA reads TGTGCCAGCAGGCGGGGGACAGCACTCCACTACGAGCAGTACTTC. Based on the CDR3 plus reference TRBV2 and TRBJ2-7, the full variable domain is EPEVTQTPSHQVTQMGQEVILRCVPISNHLYFYWYRQILGQKVEFLVSFYNNEISEKSEIFDDQFSVERPDGSNFTLKIRSTKLEDSAMYFCASRRGTALHYEQYFGPGTRLTVT.

CDR3 nucleotide sequence: TGTGCCAGCAGCCTCCCCCCCGACAACAAAAACATTCAGTACTTC. The encoded protein is CASSLPPDNKNIQYF. The rearrangement joins TRBV7-9 to TRBJ2-4; D unclear. Germline V gene data show CDR1 as SEHNR and CDR2 as FQNEAQ (reference sequence). The V gene lost 5 bases and the J gene lost 3 bases, with 14 bases spanning the gap. The CDR3 extends over 15 amino acids.

The chain has TRBV9 and TRBJ1-5, with D possibly being TRBD1 (6 bases). Trimming stripped 3 bases from V and 5 bases from J, with 9 bases between. The CDR3 covers 13 residues. Germline lookup yields CDR1 SGDLS and CDR2 YYNGEE. The CDR3 reads CASSGGGHQPQHF. The CDR3, as DNA: TGTGCCAGCAGCGGGGGGGGCCATCAGCCCCAGCATTTT.

In its sample, this clone was seen a few times. Other DNA sequences from this sample encode an identical CDR3 as well. CDR3: CASSPDRGSGANVLTF. The CDR3 region has the DNA TGTGCCAGCAGCCCGGACAGGGGGTCCGGGGCCAACGTCCTGACTTTC. V and J are TRBV7-9 and TRBJ2-6; 10 nucleotides line up with TRBD1. CDR3 size: 16 residues. V was clipped by 5 bases and J by 4 bases; unmatched bases: 5. The germline CDR1 and CDR2 sequences are SEHNR and FQNEAQ (reference sequence).

This clone was recorded once. V gene TRBV19 combines with J gene TRBJ1-5, with no clear D. Trimming removed 5 bases at V and 12 bases at J, with 17 bases between. The CDR3 covers 13 residues. CDR1 is LNHDA and CDR2 is SQIVND in the germline V gene (reference sequence). CDR3 residues: CASSPRPALVQHF. The DNA of the CDR3 is TGTGCCAGTAGTCCTCGACCCGCTTTAGTCCAGCATTTT. Complete variable domain (other parts from reference TRBV19 and TRBJ1-5): DGGITQSPKYLFRKEGQNVTLSCEQNLNHDAMYWYRQDPGQGLRLIYYSQIVNDFQKGDIAEGYSVSREKKESFPLTVTSAQKNPTAFYLCASSPRPALVQHFGDGTRLSIL.

This clone was recorded only once. This chain links TRBV7-7 with TRBJ2-7; D is uncertain. This CDR3 has 13 residues. Trimming left V 4 bases short and J 2 bases short, with 9 bases between. The germline V gene encodes CDR1 SSHAT and CDR2 FNYEAQ (reference sequence). CDR3 loop: CASSSSRTYEQYF. As DNA, the CDR3 is TGTGCCAGCAGCTCCTCCCGGACCTACGAGCAGTACTTC.

This clone was seen once. The genes are TRBV19 and TRBJ2-1; 8 bases agree with TRBD1. The CDR3 length is 16 residues. V lost 0 bases, J lost 7 bases, and 8 bases stayed unmatched. Germline values: CDR1 LNHDA, CDR2 SQIVND (reference sequence). CDR3: CASSIDRARGLNEQFF. The CDR3, as DNA: TGTGCCAGTAGTATAGATCGAGCCAGGGGGCTTAATGAGCAGTTCTTC.

This sequence joins TRBV4-1 and TRBJ2-7, with TRBD2 matching 8 bases. J was trimmed by 8 bases and V by 1 base; bases with no gene match: 7. This CDR3 has 14 residues. Per the germline V gene, CDR1 is MGHRA and CDR2 is YSYEKL. CDR3 coding DNA: TGCGCCAGCAGCCAAGTAGCGGGACCCGCCCAGCAGTACTTC. Its protein is CASSQVAGPAQQYF.

The J gene is TRBJ1-3, the V gene TRBV10-3; the D gene is possibly TRBD1 (5 bases). Germline V gene lookup returns CDR1 ENHRY and CDR2 SYGVKD. The germline V and J ends were trimmed by 2 bases and 0 bases, with 11 bases remaining between them. The CDR3 covers 16 residues. In nucleotides, the CDR3 is TGTGCCATCAGTGAGCCCTGGGGGTTCTCTGGAAACACCATATATTTT. Translation gives CAISEPWGFSGNTIYF.

The chain uses TRBV28 and TRBJ1-2, with a weak D call TRBD1 (5 bases). This CDR3 is 14 amino acids long. The ends were cut back, 1 base at V and 4 bases at J, with 10 bases in the middle. CDR1 and CDR2 from the germline V gene are MDHEN and SYDVKM. DNA of the CDR3: TGTGCCAGCAGTTTATCGACAGACCTCTATGGCTACACCTTC. It specifies CASSLSTDLYGYTF.

This chain connects TRBV7-9 to TRBJ1-4; TRBD1 is a possible D gene (6 bases). Trimming removed 5 bases at V and 8 bases at J, with 24 bases between. Germline V lookup: CDR1 SEHNR, CDR2 FQNEAQ (reference sequence). This CDR3 has 17 residues. The CDR3 loop reads CASSPSYPGGGWEKLFF. The CDR3 region has the DNA TGTGCCAGCAGCCCCTCCTATCCGGGGGGCGGTTGGGAAAAACTGTTTTTT. The variable domain in full, completed from reference TRBV7-9 and TRBJ1-4, reads DTGVSQNPRHKITKRGQNVTFRCDPISEHNRLYWYRQTLGQGPEFLTYFQNEAQLEKSRLLSDRFSAERPKGSFSTLEIQRTEQGDSAMYLCASSPSYPGGGWEKLFFGSGTQLSVL.

V gene TRBV6-5 combines with J gene TRBJ2-7; no clear D. Trimming took off 2 bases at V and 3 bases at J, with 8 bases between the two ends. CDR3 size: 13 residues. The germline gives CDR1 MNHEY, CDR2 SVGAGI. The CDR3 loop is CASSYGEDYEQYF. The DNA of the CDR3 is TGTGCCAGCAGTTACGGGGAAGACTACGAGCAGTACTTC.

The rearrangement links TRBV5-1 to TRBJ2-1; 8 nucleotides align to TRBD2. Per the germline V gene, CDR1 is SGHRS and CDR2 is YFSETQ. The CDR3 extends over 14 amino acids. Trimming at V came to 4 bases and at J to 4 bases, leaving 4 bases not matched to a gene. Here the CDR3 reads CASSPSGLYNEQFF. CDR3 nucleotides: TGCGCCAGCAGCCCTAGCGGGCTATACAATGAGCAGTTCTTC.

The chain links TRBV2 to TRBJ2-7; no clear D gene. The CDR3 loop spans 13 amino acids. Trimming left V 11 bases short and J 4 bases short, with 18 bases between. In germline, CDR1 is SNHLY, CDR2 FYNNEI. The CDR3 DNA follows: TGTGCCCAAAGCCGGGCCGTCGAATACGAGCAGTACTTC. Translating it yields CAQSRAVEYEQYF.

V and J are TRBV6-5 and TRBJ2-7; D ambiguous. This CDR3 is 13 amino acids long. V gave up 1 base and J gave up 0 bases, with 4 bases separating them. CDR1 is MNHEY and CDR2 is SVGAGI in the germline V gene. CDR3 sequence reads: CASSYYGSYEQYF. Here the CDR3 DNA reads TGTGCCAGCAGTTACTACGGCTCCTACGAGCAGTACTTC.